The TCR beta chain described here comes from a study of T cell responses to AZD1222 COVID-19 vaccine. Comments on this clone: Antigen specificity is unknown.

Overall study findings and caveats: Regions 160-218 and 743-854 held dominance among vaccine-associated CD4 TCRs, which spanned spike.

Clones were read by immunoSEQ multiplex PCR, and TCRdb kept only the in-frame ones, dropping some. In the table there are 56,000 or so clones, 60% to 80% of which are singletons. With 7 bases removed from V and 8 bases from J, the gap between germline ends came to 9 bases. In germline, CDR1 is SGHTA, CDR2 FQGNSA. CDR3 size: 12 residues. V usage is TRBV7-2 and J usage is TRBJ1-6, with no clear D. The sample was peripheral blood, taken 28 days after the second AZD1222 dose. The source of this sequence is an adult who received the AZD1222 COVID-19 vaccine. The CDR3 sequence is CASTVPDSPLHF. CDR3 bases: TGTGCCAGCACCGTACCCGATTCACCCCTCCACTTT. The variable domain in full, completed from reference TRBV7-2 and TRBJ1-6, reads GAGVSQSPSNKVTEKGKDVELRCDPISGHTALYWYRQSLGQGLEFLIYFQGNSAPDKSGLPSDRFSAERTGGSVSTLTIQRTQQEDSAVYLCASTVPDSPLHFGNGTRLTVT.